This T cell receptor (beta chain) emerged from a study of spatial heterogeneity in lung cancer. Whole-study context: Just over 70 TRACERx patients with early, untreated non-small cell lung cancer donated samples. Detection consistently captured more beta-chain sequences than alpha-chain sequences.

Time point noted: blood at routine non-recurrence follow-up after resection. In each case, whole RNA from tumor, nontumor lung or frozen PBMC was sequenced unsorted. From the 5' RACE reads, TCRdb called clonotypes with MiXCR, one entry per CDR3 protein. Of about 15,000 distinct CDR3 sequences in the sample, just under 6.5% were seen once. The CDR3 covers 14 residues. From germline, CDR1 is SGHRS and CDR2 YFSETQ. Losses at the gene ends were 6 bases for V and 0 bases for J; bases not matched to a gene: 3. Sample: PBMCs, taken at follow-up. The chain recombines TRBV5-1 with TRBJ2-3; TRBD2 matches at 8 bases. The source is a male donor with early-stage non-small cell lung cancer. DNA for the CDR3: TGCGCCAGCACCAGGACTAGCAGCACAGATACGCAGTATTTT. Translated: CASTRTSSTDTQYF. Complete variable domain (other parts from reference TRBV5-1 and TRBJ2-3): KAGVTQTPRYLIKTRGQQVTLSCSPISGHRSVSWYQQTPGQGLQFLFEYFSETQRNKGNFPGRFSGRQFSNSRSEMNVSTLELGDSALYLCASTRTSSTDTQYFGPGTRLTVL.